One and the same sample provided the 20 T cell receptor beta chains below, sequenced in a study of CXCR3-negative and CXCR3-positive naive CD8 T cells. Study-wide results and caveats: Naive cells with CXCR3 showed TRB CDR3s that were more hydrophobic than those in CXCR3-negative naive cells.

With UMI labels, 5' RACE was used to prepare the TRB cDNA libraries. No DNA is given; TCRdb re-called the 5' RACE reads and lists each CDR3 protein once. This sample's table reports just under 90,000 distinct CDR3 sequences. Which antigens these TCRs recognize remains unknown. The sample taken for sequencing was naive CXCR3+ CD8+ T cells from blood. Sample subset: CD45RO-CCR7+CD27+CD95- naive CD8+ T cells expressing CXCR3 (TNR3+). These receptors all come from a human donor in good health. Some clones in this sample may be carry-over from other donors' samples.

The chain links TRBV7-9 to TRBJ1-1; the TCRdb call, TRBD1, lacks DNA for checking. The CDR3 has 14 residues. Looked up from germline, CDR1 is SEHNR and CDR2 is FQNEAQ (reference sequence). This CDR3 reads CASSRGDENTEAFF.

The chain links TRBV10-3 to TRBJ2-1; without DNA, the TCRdb call of TRBD2 cannot be checked. From germline, CDR1 is ENHRY and CDR2 SYGVKD. The CDR3 has 14 residues. CDR3 sequence reads: CATGLAGEGNEQFF.

This chain connects TRBV7-9 to TRBJ1-1. The CDR3 sequence is 16 residues long. Germline V lookup: CDR1 SEHNR, CDR2 FQNEAQ (reference sequence). The CDR3 sequence: CASSPWRRSPNTEAFF.

The chain recombines TRBV18 with TRBJ2-7; TCRdb's D gene call, TRBD1, goes unchecked for lack of DNA. The germline CDR1 and CDR2 sequences are KGHSH and LQKENI. This CDR3 is 15 amino acids long. CDR3 sequence reads: CASSPIGGLSYEQYF.

The chain is built from TRBV7-9 and TRBJ1-1; TCRdb returns TRBD1, unconfirmable since there is no DNA. CDR3 length equals 14 residues. The germline V gene has CDR1 SEHNR and CDR2 FQNEAQ (reference sequence). CDR3 sequence reads: CASSASVGLPEAFF.

The V gene is TRBV5-1, the J gene TRBJ1-1. The length of the CDR3 is 15 residues. Germline values: CDR1 SGHRS, CDR2 YFSETQ. CDR3 protein: CASSLWGGDDTEAFF. Drawing the rest from reference TRBV5-1 and TRBJ1-1, the complete variable domain is KAGVTQTPRYLIKTRGQQVTLSCSPISGHRSVSWYQQTPGQGLQFLFEYFSETQRNKGNFPGRFSGRQFSNSRSEMNVSTLELGDSALYLCASSLWGGDDTEAFFGQGTRLTVV.

The genes are TRBV5-4 and TRBJ1-2; the D call from TCRdb, TRBD1, cannot be confirmed without DNA. The CDR3 contains 15 residues. Germline V gene data show CDR1 as SGHNT and CDR2 as YYREEE (reference sequence). This CDR3 reads CASSLVGEGIDGYTF.

This rearrangement joins TRBV29-1 to TRBJ2-1; TCRdb indicates TRBD1, and absent DNA this call remains unverified. This CDR3 comprises 13 residues. Germline CDR1 reads SQVTM; CDR2 reads ANQGSEA. This CDR3 is CSVGGAATNEQFF.

V and J are TRBV28 and TRBJ1-1; the TCRdb D gene call, TRBD1, has no DNA to confirm it. CDR1 is MDHEN, CDR2 SYDVKM, per germline. The CDR3 runs 12 residues. This CDR3 reads CASSTQGTEAFF.

This sequence joins TRBV7-8 and TRBJ2-1; TCRdb's D gene call, TRBD2, goes unchecked for lack of DNA. The germline V gene encodes CDR1 SGHVS and CDR2 FQNEAQ. This CDR3 contains 13 residues. This CDR3 reads CASTSGGYNEQFF.

The chain links TRBV28 to TRBJ2-2. CDR3 size: 13 residues. Per the germline V gene, CDR1 is MDHEN and CDR2 is SYDVKM. The CDR3 reads CASSASNTGELFF.

The CDR3 reads CASSFLSDEQYF. This rearrangement joins TRBV12-3 or TRBV12-4 to TRBJ2-7. CDR3 length equals 12 residues.

V and J are TRBV6-5 and TRBJ2-2. The germline gives CDR1 MNHEY, CDR2 SVGAGI. This CDR3 is 14 amino acids long. The chain's CDR3 is CASSLFANTGELFF.

The rearrangement uses TRBV28 and TRBJ2-5; TCRdb calls TRBD2, which cannot be checked without DNA. The CDR3 covers 15 residues. Germline CDR1 MDHEN, CDR2 SYDVKM. The CDR3 spells CASSLSLGLGETQYF. Together with reference TRBV28 and TRBJ2-5, the CDR3 gives the full variable domain: DVKVTQSSRYLVKRTGEKVFLECVQDMDHENMFWYRQDPGLGLRLIYFSYDVKMKEKGDIPEGYSVSREKKERFSLILESASTNQTSMYLCASSLSLGLGETQYFGPGTRLLVL.

This chain uses TRBV6-5 with TRBJ2-2. The CDR3 consists of 13 residues. Germline CDR1 and CDR2: MNHEY and SVGAGI. The CDR3 here is CASSYPTTGELFF.

CDR3 protein: CASSSTLREGNYEQYF. The rearrangement links TRBV14 to TRBJ2-7; TCRdb indicates TRBD2, and absent DNA this call remains unverified. The CDR3 contains 16 residues. Germline-derived CDR1 and CDR2 are SGHDN and FVKESK.

The chain links TRBV28 to TRBJ1-1; TCRdb gives TRBD1 as the D gene, but with no DNA this cannot be confirmed. CDR3 length: 17 residues. Germline V lookup: CDR1 MDHEN, CDR2 SYDVKM. CDR3 region: CASSSVGAGGENTEAFF. Using reference TRBV28 and TRBJ1-1 for the parts outside the CDR3, the full variable domain is DVKVTQSSRYLVKRTGEKVFLECVQDMDHENMFWYRQDPGLGLRLIYFSYDVKMKEKGDIPEGYSVSREKKERFSLILESASTNQTSMYLCASSSVGAGGENTEAFFGQGTRLTVV.

The rearrangement uses TRBV20-1 and TRBJ2-7; TCRdb returns TRBD1, unconfirmable since there is no DNA. This CDR3 is 16 amino acids long. From germline, CDR1 is DFQATT and CDR2 SNEGSKA (reference sequence). The chain's CDR3 is CSARGVPGQAAYEQYF.

The chain carries TRBV6-2 or TRBV6-3 and TRBJ1-1; TCRdb's assignment of TRBD1 cannot be checked, as there is no DNA. Germline CDR1 reads MNHEY; CDR2 reads SVGEGT. The CDR3 totals 11 residues. The chain's CDR3 is CASRWGTEAFF.

This sequence joins TRBV12-2 and TRBJ2-7; TCRdb picks TRBD1, but there is no DNA to check that call. TRBV12-2 corresponds to a pseudogene. The CDR3 runs 18 residues. This CDR3 reads CASRLYSSRDRRLVEQYF.